These 2 T cell receptor delta chains came from one sample sequenced in a study of gamma-delta chains in newborns, infants, children (dated by TCRdb to the late 2010s). TCRdb names Illumina MiSeq as the instrument used. For TCRdb, the public reads were processed anew by CATT, and duplicate DNA sequences were folded into one row. Recorded for this sample are approximately 7,000 delta-chain clones; 10% to 12% of them occurred a single time. The ten biggest clones cover roughly 7% of the sample. Sequencing input: blood. The receptors were gathered from a child who was a newborn, infant or young child, either healthy, febrile or measles-vaccinated (not recorded which).

This clone was found a few times. With a much larger clone just one base away, this may be a read error. This sequence joins TRDV2 and TRDJ3; 9 bases align to TRDD3. The CDR3 sequence is 21 residues long. The germline V gene encodes CDR1 GEAIGNYY and CDR2 EKD. The CDR3 loop reads CACDTGTGGSLTSWDARQMFF. CDR3 coding DNA: TGTGCCTGTGACACGGGTACTGGGGGAAGCCTGACCTCCTGGGACGCCCGACAGATGTTTTTC.

The chain links TRDV2 to TRDJ1; 8 bases map to TRDD3. V lost 1 base, J lost 0 bases, and 6 bases stayed unmatched. Germline assignment: CDR1 GEAIGNYY and CDR2 EKD. The length of the CDR3 is 16 residues. CDR3 region: CACDTLGDSDTDKLIF. CDR3 coding DNA: TGTGCCTGTGACACGTTGGGGGATTCGGACACCGATAAACTCATCTTT.